Below are 18 T cell receptor beta chains sequenced from a single sample in a study of blood T cell repertoires in COVID-19. Method: immunoSEQ multiplex PCR; TCRdb's copy keeps in-frame clones and lacks some. The data contain 400,000 to 550,000 clones, roughly 90% of them seen just once; the ten biggest clones take up roughly 4%. Material for sequencing was peripheral blood. These receptors were obtained from a woman aged 25 to 39 with acute or convalescent COVID-19.

There are many counts of this clone. The genes are TRBV27 and TRBJ1-2; 7 positions match TRBD1. The CDR3 loop spans 16 amino acids. The J segment lost 1 base and the V segment lost 6 bases, leaving 11 bases of the junction unmatched. Per germline, CDR1 MNHEY and CDR2 SMNVEV (reference sequence). The CDR3 sequence: CASREGATSYNYGYTF. The CDR3, as DNA: TGTGCCAGCAGGGAGGGGGCGACCTCCTATAACTATGGCTACACCTTC.

This sequence joins TRBV7-2 and TRBJ2-7; D call uncertain. Germline loops: CDR1 SGHTA, CDR2 FQGNSA. CDR3 length: 14 residues. V shed 3 bases and J shed 0 bases, with 9 bases lying between them. The CDR3 DNA sequence: TGTGCCAGCAGCTTCAGTCGGAGCTCCTACGAGCAGTACTTC. Protein product: CASSFSRSSYEQYF.

The chain joins TRBV7-9 to TRBJ1-2; no clear D gene. Germline V gives CDR1 SEHNR, CDR2 FQNEAQ (reference sequence). Trimming left V 1 base short and J 5 bases short, with 20 bases between. The CDR3 is 17 amino acids. The chain's CDR3 is CASSLVVGRGSRYGYTF. CDR3 bases: TGTGCCAGCAGCTTAGTGGTCGGTCGGGGATCTCGGTATGGCTACACCTTC.

Points on this clone: Other DNA sequences in the sample encode the same CDR3. The rearrangement uses TRBV5-1 and TRBJ2-7; 11 bases map to TRBD1. Germline V CDR1 and CDR2: SGHRS, YFSETQ. The CDR3 sequence is 14 residues long. The V segment lost 2 bases and the J segment 3 bases; nucleotides outside the gene matches: 1. CDR3 loop: CASSFGTGGYEQYF. CDR3 DNA: TGCGCCAGCAGCTTCGGGACAGGGGGCTACGAGCAGTACTTC.

There are a few counts of this clone. This chain connects TRBV4-1 to TRBJ1-6, with 7 bases lining up with TRBD1. Germline V CDR1 and CDR2: MGHRA, YSYEKL. Losses at the gene ends were 1 base for V and 7 bases for J; bases not matched to a gene: 4. The CDR3 is 15 residues long. CDR3 DNA: TGCGCCAGCAGCCAAGGGGACAGACAGAATTCACCCCTCCACTTT. Its protein product is CASSQGDRQNSPLHF.

The chain links TRBV29-1 to TRBJ2-3; TRBD2 aligns across 10 bases. Trimming took 3 bases from V and 0 from J; bases not matched to a gene: 15. Germline loops: CDR1 SQVTM, CDR2 ANQGSEA. The CDR3 runs to 19 residues. CDR3 sequence reads: CSVDSSRLAGVASTDTQYF. The CDR3 DNA is TGCAGCGTTGATTCAAGTAGACTAGCGGGTGTGGCTAGCACAGATACGCAGTATTTT.

This chain connects TRBV6-2 or TRBV6-3 to TRBJ1-6; TRBD1 is a possible D gene (6 bases). Trimming pared 2 bases from V and 7 bases from J, leaving 12 bases between. The CDR3 sequence is 15 residues long. Germline V gives CDR1 MNHEY, CDR2 SVGEGT. The CDR3 protein is CASSYGGALNSPLHF. The CDR3 DNA reads as TGTGCCAGCAGTTACGGGGGGGCGTTAAATTCACCCCTCCACTTT.

The gene calls are TRBV12-5 and TRBJ1-1; 8 bases fit TRBD1. The length of the CDR3 is 13 residues. Germline CDR1 is LGHNT and CDR2 is FRNRAP. The J segment lost 6 bases and the V segment lost 0 bases, leaving 0 bases of the junction unmatched. CDR3 nucleotides: TGTGCTAGTGGTTTGGTACAGGGGGCTGAAGCTTTCTTT. It yields the protein CASGLVQGAEAFF.

The V call is TRBV2, the J call TRBJ2-3, with D possibly matching TRBD2 (6 bases). The germline V gene has CDR1 SNHLY and CDR2 FYNNEI. The ends were cut back, 2 bases at V and 1 base at J, with 13 bases in the middle. CDR3 length equals 16 residues. The CDR3 DNA is TGTGCCAGCAGTGAATCAATAGCGGTGGGCACAGATACGCAGTATTTT. It translates to CASSESIAVGTDTQYF.

The gene calls are TRBV27 and TRBJ2-7; weak D call: TRBD1 (6 bases). The CDR3 has 14 amino acids. Germline assignment: CDR1 MNHEY and CDR2 SMNVEV (reference sequence). V gave up 9 bases and J gave up 4 bases, with 19 bases separating them. The CDR3 region is CASTWAGASYEQYF. The CDR3 nucleotides are TGTGCCAGTACCTGGGCAGGGGCTTCGTACGAGCAGTACTTC.

The chain combines TRBV5-1 with TRBJ2-7, with D possibly matching TRBD1 (6 bases). V was clipped by 4 bases and J by 3 bases, with 11 bases between them. The CDR3 is 13 residues long. In germline, CDR1 is SGHRS, CDR2 YFSETQ. The DNA of the CDR3 is TGCGCCAGCAGCATCAGGGGAAACTACGAGCAGTACTTC. It codes for CASSIRGNYEQYF.

This clone was detected only a few times. This same CDR3 is encoded by further DNA sequences in the sample. The gene calls are TRBV7-9 and TRBJ2-5, with TRBD2 as a possible D gene (6 bases). V was shortened by 5 bases and J by 4 bases, with 14 bases between the two germline ends. The CDR3 consists of 14 residues. The germline V gene encodes CDR1 SEHNR and CDR2 FQNEAQ (reference sequence). This CDR3 is CASSRPGGRETQYF. The CDR3 nucleotides are TGTGCCAGCAGCCGACCTGGAGGGCGAGAGACCCAGTACTTC. Variable domain in full (rest from reference TRBV7-9 and TRBJ2-5): DTGVSQNPRHKITKRGQNVTFRCDPISEHNRLYWYRQTLGQGPEFLTYFQNEAQLEKSRLLSDRFSAERPKGSFSTLEIQRTEQGDSAMYLCASSRPGGRETQYFGPGTRLLVL.

The chain carries TRBV19 and TRBJ1-1; D unresolved. This CDR3 spans 14 amino acids. Germline V gene data show CDR1 as LNHDA and CDR2 as SQIVND (reference sequence). V lost 3 bases and J 5 bases, leaving 13 bases between the germline ends. As DNA, the CDR3 is TGTGCCAGTAGTATCGGGAGGGCGGGTACTGAAGCTTTCTTT. It yields the protein CASSIGRAGTEAFF.

This clone was detected only a few times. V is TRBV5-1 and J is TRBJ2-5, with 7 bases identical to TRBD1. After removal of 2 bases from V and 2 bases from J, the junction contained 3 bases not matched to a gene. Germline CDR1 is SGHRS and CDR2 is YFSETQ. CDR3 size: 14 residues. The CDR3 protein is CASSFGTAQETQYF. The CDR3, as DNA: TGCGCCAGCAGCTTCGGGACAGCACAAGAGACCCAGTACTTC.

The chain joins TRBV7-3 to TRBJ1-4; D ambiguous. Deletions cut 5 bases from V and 7 bases from J, with 11 bases between. Germline loops: CDR1 SGHTA, CDR2 FQGTGA. The CDR3 has 13 residues. Here the CDR3 reads CASSPRPGEKLFF. The CDR3 bases are TGTGCCAGCAGCCCACGCCCGGGTGAAAAACTGTTTTTT.

The chain links TRBV5-1 to TRBJ1-2; TRBD1 might be the D (6 bases). Trimming took off 0 bases at V and 4 bases at J, with 13 bases between the two ends. The CDR3 is made up of 15 amino acids. Germline CDR1 SGHRS, CDR2 YFSETQ. CDR3 in amino acids: CASSLEAGASYGYTF. CDR3 in DNA: TGCGCCAGCAGCTTGGAGGCAGGGGCCAGCTATGGCTACACCTTC. The whole variable domain, filled in from reference TRBV5-1 and TRBJ1-2, reads KAGVTQTPRYLIKTRGQQVTLSCSPISGHRSVSWYQQTPGQGLQFLFEYFSETQRNKGNFPGRFSGRQFSNSRSEMNVSTLELGDSALYLCASSLEAGASYGYTFGSGTRLTVV.

The J gene is TRBJ1-6, the V gene TRBV3-1 (or the pseudogene TRBV3-2); the D gene is possibly TRBD1 (6 bases). V was pared by 2 bases and J by 7 bases, with 15 bases between. CDR1 and CDR2 (germline): LGHDT, YNNKEL (reference sequence). The CDR3 contains 16 residues. CDR3 in DNA: TGTGCCAGCAGCCAATTATCTGGACAGCAAAATTCACCCCTCCACTTT. This sequence encodes CASSQLSGQQNSPLHF.

This clone was observed a few times. The chain recombines TRBV4-1 with TRBJ2-7; a possible D gene is TRBD2 (6 bases). The CDR3 has 15 amino acids. CDR1 and CDR2 (germline): MGHRA, YSYEKL. The V gene lost 0 bases and the J gene lost 4 bases, with 13 bases spanning the gap. CDR3 sequence reads: CASSQEWRVGYEQYF. CDR3 sequence (DNA): TGCGCCAGCAGCCAAGAGTGGAGGGTGGGATACGAGCAGTACTTC.